A single sample is the source of the 10 T cell receptor beta chains below, sequenced in a study of blood T cell repertoires in COVID-19 (dated by TCRdb to between 2020 and 2021). Library preparation was by the immunoSEQ multiplex PCR assay. TCRdb took this table from immuneACCESS and kept in-frame rearrangements with V and J called. Such tables lack part of the clones; where checked against another copy, unresolved V genes explain under half of the gap, and the rest is unexplained. This sample has under 200,000 clones in its table, and roughly 90% of those were observed once. Of the sample, roughly 8.8% falls within the top ten clones. The source material was PBMCs or T cells enriched from blood (not recorded which). All receptors come from a young woman who had recovered from COVID-19.

The V gene is TRBV7-9, the J gene TRBJ1-4, with 9 bases aligning to TRBD1. Trimming cost V 4 bases and J 8 bases; bases outside gene matches: 11. Germline-derived CDR1 and CDR2 are SEHNR and FQNEAQ (reference sequence). This CDR3 has 16 amino acids. CDR3 in amino acids: CASSSGTGNEREKLFF. CDR3 coding DNA: TGTGCCAGCAGCTCGGGGACAGGGAATGAGAGAGAAAAACTGTTTTTT.

This clone was detected once. V and J are TRBV13 and TRBJ2-5, with 9 bases identical to TRBD2. The CDR3 length is 15 residues. V gave up 4 bases and J gave up 4 bases; unmatched junction bases: 7. In germline, CDR1 is PRHDT, CDR2 FYEKMQ (reference sequence). DNA of the CDR3: TGTGCCAGCAGCTCGCGCGGGGGGGTAAGAGAGACCCAGTACTTC. Translation: CASSSRGGVRETQYF. The entire variable domain, with the rest obtained from reference TRBV13 and TRBJ2-5, is as follows: AAGVIQSPRHLIKEKRETATLKCYPIPRHDTVYWYQQGPGQDPQFLISFYEKMQSDKGSIPDRFSAQQFSDYHSELNMSSLELGDSALYFCASSSRGGVRETQYFGPGTRLLVL.

J is TRBJ1-3 and V is TRBV7-2; D is possibly TRBD1 (6 bases). There are 17 residues in the CDR3. Germline CDR1 and CDR2: SGHTA and FQGNSA. V gave up 2 bases and J gave up 4 bases, with 18 bases separating them. DNA of the CDR3: TGTGCCAGCAGCTTACTCCCCCTGGGGGCATCGGGAAACACCATATATTTT. As protein: CASSLLPLGASGNTIYF.

The DNA of the CDR3 is TGTGCCAGCAGCCAAGATAGACAGGGAGCTGGGGCCAACGTCCTGACTTTC. Translating gives CASSQDRQGAGANVLTF. The chain employs TRBV4-2 and TRBJ2-6; 7 positions agree with TRBD1. Germline trimming cut 0 bases from V and 2 bases from J; bases unmatched to any gene: 4. Germline assignment: CDR1 LGHNA and CDR2 YNFKEQ. The CDR3 length is 17 residues.

The chain carries TRBV28 and TRBJ1-5; possibly TRBD1 for D (6 bases). Deletions cut 2 bases from V and 1 base from J, with 12 bases between. CDR1 is MDHEN, CDR2 SYDVKM, per germline. This CDR3 has 16 amino acids. CDR3 sequence: CASSLTARGSNQPQHF. In DNA form, the CDR3 reads TGTGCCAGCAGTTTAACGGCCAGGGGAAGCAATCAGCCCCAGCATTTT. The full variable domain, rest sourced from reference TRBV28 and TRBJ1-5, is DVKVTQSSRYLVKRTGEKVFLECVQDMDHENMFWYRQDPGLGLRLIYFSYDVKMKEKGDIPEGYSVSREKKERFSLILESASTNQTSMYLCASSLTARGSNQPQHFGDGTRLSIL.

This chain uses TRBV9 with TRBJ2-3; TRBD2 is a possible D gene (7 bases). The CDR3 has 17 amino acids. V was trimmed by 4 bases and J by 2 bases, leaving 20 bases between them. Germline CDR1 SGDLS, CDR2 YYNGEE. CDR3 protein: CASSPPGGGELTDTQYF. The DNA of the CDR3 is TGTGCCAGCAGCCCCCCGGGGGGCGGGGAACTCACAGATACGCAGTATTTT.

The rearrangement links TRBV2 to TRBJ1-5; maybe TRBD1 (5 bases). V lost 2 bases to trimming and J lost 4 bases, with 12 bases between them. This CDR3 contains 15 residues. Germline V gene lookup returns CDR1 SNHLY and CDR2 FYNNEI. CDR3 protein: CASSENGGPNQPQHF. The CDR3 bases are TGTGCCAGCAGTGAAAACGGGGGTCCGAATCAGCCCCAGCATTTT.

A single count supports this clone. CDR3 amino acids: CATSRDRGGSSYNEQFF. The CDR3 bases are TGTGCCACCAGCAGAGATCGCGGGGGGAGCTCCTACAATGAGCAGTTCTTC. The gene calls are TRBV15 and TRBJ2-1; 8 positions agree with TRBD2. The junction had 4 bases not matched to a gene; V was cut back by 0 bases and J by 0 bases. Germline V gene data show CDR1 as LNHNV and CDR2 as YYDKDF (reference sequence). The CDR3 runs to 17 residues.

The chain is built from TRBV7-9 and TRBJ1-1; D is unresolved. V was trimmed by 1 base and J by 7 bases, leaving 13 bases between them. Looked up from germline, CDR1 is SEHNR and CDR2 is FQNEAQ (reference sequence). The CDR3 contains 14 residues. The CDR3 DNA reads as TGTGCCAGCAGCTTAGAGGTAGAAAGCGATGAAGCTTTCTTT. It encodes CASSLEVESDEAFF.

The V call is TRBV7-9, the J call TRBJ2-3, with D unresolved. Trimming shortened V by 4 bases and J by 6 bases, and 8 bases separated the two germline ends. Germline CDR1 and CDR2: SEHNR and FQNEAQ (reference sequence). There are 12 residues in the CDR3. The CDR3 nucleotides read TGTGCCAGCAGCTCTCGGTTGGATACGCAGTATTTT. Translating it yields CASSSRLDTQYF.